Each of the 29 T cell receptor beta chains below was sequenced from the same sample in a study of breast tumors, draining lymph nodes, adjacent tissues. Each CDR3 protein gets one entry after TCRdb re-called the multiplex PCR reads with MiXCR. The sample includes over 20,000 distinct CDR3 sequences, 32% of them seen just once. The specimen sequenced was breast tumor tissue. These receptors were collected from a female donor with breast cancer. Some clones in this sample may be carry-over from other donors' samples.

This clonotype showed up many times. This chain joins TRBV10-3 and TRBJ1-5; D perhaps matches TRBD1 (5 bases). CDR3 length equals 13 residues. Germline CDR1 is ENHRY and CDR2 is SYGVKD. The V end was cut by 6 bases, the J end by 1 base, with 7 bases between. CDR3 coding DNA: TGTGCCATCAGGAGGGACAGCAATCAGCCCCAGCATTTT. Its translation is CAIRRDSNQPQHF.

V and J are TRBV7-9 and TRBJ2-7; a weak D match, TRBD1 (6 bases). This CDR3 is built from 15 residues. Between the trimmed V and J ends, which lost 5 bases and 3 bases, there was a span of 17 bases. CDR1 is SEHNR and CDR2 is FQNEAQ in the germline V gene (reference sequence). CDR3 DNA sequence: TGTGCCAGCAGCACCCGGGACATTGGGGACTACGAGCAGTACTTC. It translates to CASSTRDIGDYEQYF.

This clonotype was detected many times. The chain's CDR3 is CAISVNSNQPQHF. CDR3 coding DNA: TGTGCCATCAGTGTGAATAGCAATCAGCCCCAGCATTTT. The gene calls are TRBV10-3 and TRBJ1-5; D not resolved. The V end was cut by 4 bases, the J end by 0 bases, with 4 bases between. Germline assignment: CDR1 ENHRY and CDR2 SYGVKD. This CDR3 has 13 residues.

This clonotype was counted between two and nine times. CDR3 region: CASSQAGGNYGYTF. The DNA of the CDR3 is TGCGCCAGCAGCCAAGCGGGGGGGAACTATGGCTACACCTTC. The chain combines TRBV4-1 with TRBJ1-2; weak D call: TRBD1 (5 bases). This CDR3 has 14 residues. The germline V and J ends were trimmed by 1 base and 2 bases, with 8 bases remaining between them. Germline CDR1 reads MGHRA; CDR2 reads YSYEKL.

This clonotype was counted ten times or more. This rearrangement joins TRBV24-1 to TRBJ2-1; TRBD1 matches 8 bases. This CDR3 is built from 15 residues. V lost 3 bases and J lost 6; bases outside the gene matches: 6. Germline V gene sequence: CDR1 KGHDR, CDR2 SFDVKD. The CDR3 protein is CATSDPGTGVNEQFF. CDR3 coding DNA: TGTGCCACCAGTGATCCCGGGACAGGAGTCAATGAGCAGTTCTTC.

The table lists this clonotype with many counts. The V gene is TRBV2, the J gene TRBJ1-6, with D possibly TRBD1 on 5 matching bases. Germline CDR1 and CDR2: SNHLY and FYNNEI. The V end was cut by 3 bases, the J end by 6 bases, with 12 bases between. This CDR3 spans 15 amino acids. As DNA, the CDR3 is TGTGCCAGCAGTGACGACGGGGGAATTAATTCACCCCTCCACTTT. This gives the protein CASSDDGGINSPLHF.

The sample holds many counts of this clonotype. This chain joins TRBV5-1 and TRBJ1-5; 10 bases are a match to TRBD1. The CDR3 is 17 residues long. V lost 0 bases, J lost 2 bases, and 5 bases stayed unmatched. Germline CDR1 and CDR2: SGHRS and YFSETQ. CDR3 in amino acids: CASSLAGTGDGNQPQHF. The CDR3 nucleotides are TGCGCCAGCAGCTTGGCCGGGACAGGGGATGGCAATCAGCCCCAGCATTTT.

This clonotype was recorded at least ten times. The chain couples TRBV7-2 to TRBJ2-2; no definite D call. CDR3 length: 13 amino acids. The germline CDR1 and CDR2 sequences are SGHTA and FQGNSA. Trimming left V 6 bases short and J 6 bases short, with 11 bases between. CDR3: CASRNNRAGELFF. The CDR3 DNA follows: TGTGCCAGCAGGAATAATAGAGCCGGGGAGCTGTTTTTT.

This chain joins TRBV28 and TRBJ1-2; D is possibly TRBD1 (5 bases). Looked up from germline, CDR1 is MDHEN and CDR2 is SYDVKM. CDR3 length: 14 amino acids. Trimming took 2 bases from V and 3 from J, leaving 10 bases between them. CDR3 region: CASSLPGGYYGYTF. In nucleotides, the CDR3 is TGTGCCAGCAGTTTACCGGGGGGGTACTATGGCTACACCTTC.

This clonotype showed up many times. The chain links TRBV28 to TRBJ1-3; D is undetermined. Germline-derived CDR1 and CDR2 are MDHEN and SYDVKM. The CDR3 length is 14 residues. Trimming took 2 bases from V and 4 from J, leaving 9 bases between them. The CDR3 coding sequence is TGTGCCAGCAGTTTAGGGCAGTTGGGAAACACCATATATTTT. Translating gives CASSLGQLGNTIYF.

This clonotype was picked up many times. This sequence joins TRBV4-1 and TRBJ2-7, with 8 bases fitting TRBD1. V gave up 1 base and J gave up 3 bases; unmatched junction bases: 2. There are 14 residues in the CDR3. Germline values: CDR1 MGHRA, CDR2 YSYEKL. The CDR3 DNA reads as TGCGCCAGCAGCCAAGTAGGACAGGGCTACGAGCAGTACTTC. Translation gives CASSQVGQGYEQYF.

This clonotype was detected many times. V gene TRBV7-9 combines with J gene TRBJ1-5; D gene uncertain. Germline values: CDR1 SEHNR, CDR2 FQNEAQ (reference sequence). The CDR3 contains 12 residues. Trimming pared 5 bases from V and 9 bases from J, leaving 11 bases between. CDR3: CASSNVLGPQHF. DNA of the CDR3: TGTGCCAGCAGCAACGTCCTGGGGCCCCAGCATTTT. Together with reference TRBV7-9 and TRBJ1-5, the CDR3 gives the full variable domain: DTGVSQNPRHKITKRGQNVTFRCDPISEHNRLYWYRQTLGQGPEFLTYFQNEAQLEKSRLLSDRFSAERPKGSFSTLEIQRTEQGDSAMYLCASSNVLGPQHFGDGTRLSIL.

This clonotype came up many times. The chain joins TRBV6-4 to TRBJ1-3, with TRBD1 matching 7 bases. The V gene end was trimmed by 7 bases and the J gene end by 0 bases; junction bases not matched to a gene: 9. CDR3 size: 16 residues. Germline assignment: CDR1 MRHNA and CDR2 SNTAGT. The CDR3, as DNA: TGTGCCAGCACTTACCGGGACAGCCGCTCTGGAAACACCATATATTTT. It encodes CASTYRDSRSGNTIYF.

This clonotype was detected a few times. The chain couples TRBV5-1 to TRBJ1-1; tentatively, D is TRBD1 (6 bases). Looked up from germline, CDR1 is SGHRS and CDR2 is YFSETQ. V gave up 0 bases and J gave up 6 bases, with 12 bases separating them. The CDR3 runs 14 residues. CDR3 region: CASSLADQGSEAFF. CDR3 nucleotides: TGCGCCAGCAGCTTGGCCGACCAGGGGTCTGAAGCTTTCTTT.

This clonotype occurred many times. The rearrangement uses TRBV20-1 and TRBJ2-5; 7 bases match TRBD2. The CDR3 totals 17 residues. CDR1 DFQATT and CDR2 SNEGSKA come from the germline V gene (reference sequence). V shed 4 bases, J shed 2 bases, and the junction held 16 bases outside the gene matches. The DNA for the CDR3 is TGCAGTGCTAAGATATTACCGACGGGACTACCTCAAGAGACCCAGTACTTC. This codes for CSAKILPTGLPQETQYF.

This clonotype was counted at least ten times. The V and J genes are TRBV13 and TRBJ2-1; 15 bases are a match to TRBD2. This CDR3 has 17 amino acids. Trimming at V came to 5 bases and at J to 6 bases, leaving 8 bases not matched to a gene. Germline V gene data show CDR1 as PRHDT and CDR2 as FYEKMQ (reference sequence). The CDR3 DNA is TGTGCCAGCAGCCCGACCCTGGGACTAGCGGGAGGCAATGAGCAGTTCTTC. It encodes CASSPTLGLAGGNEQFF.

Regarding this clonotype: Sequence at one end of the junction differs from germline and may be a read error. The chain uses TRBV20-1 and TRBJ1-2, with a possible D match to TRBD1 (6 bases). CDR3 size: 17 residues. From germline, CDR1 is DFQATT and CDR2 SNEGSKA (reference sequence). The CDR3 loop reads CSARDGQKGVLDYDYTF. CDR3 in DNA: TGCAGTGCTAGAGATGGACAGAAGGGCGTATTGGACTATGACTACACCTTC.

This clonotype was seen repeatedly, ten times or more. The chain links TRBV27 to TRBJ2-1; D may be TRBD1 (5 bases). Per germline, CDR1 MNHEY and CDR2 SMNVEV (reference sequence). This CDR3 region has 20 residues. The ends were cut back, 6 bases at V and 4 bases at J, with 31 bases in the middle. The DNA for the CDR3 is TGTGCCAGCAGCACATTCCCAGACTTACAGGATAAAGGGATATACAATGAGCAGTTCTTC. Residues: CASSTFPDLQDKGIYNEQFF.

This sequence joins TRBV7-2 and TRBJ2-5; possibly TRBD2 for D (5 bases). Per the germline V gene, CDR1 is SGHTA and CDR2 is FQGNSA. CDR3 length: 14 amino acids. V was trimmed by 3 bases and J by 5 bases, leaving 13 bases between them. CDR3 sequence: CASSFARASETQYF. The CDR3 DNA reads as TGTGCCAGCAGCTTCGCGCGGGCAAGTGAGACCCAGTACTTC.

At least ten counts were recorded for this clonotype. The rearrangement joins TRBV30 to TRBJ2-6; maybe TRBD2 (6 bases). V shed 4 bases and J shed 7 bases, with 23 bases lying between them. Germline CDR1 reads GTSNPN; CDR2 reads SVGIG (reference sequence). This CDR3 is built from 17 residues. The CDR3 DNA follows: TGTGCCTGGACCCGGGACTTCTCTACCGGGGGAGCCAACGTCCTGACTTTC. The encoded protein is CAWTRDFSTGGANVLTF.

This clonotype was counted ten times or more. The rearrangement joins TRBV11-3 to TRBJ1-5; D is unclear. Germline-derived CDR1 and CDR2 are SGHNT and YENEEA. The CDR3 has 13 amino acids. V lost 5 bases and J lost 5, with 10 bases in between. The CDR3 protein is CASSETGDQPQHF. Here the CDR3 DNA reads TGTGCCAGCAGCGAGACCGGGGATCAGCCCCAGCATTTT.

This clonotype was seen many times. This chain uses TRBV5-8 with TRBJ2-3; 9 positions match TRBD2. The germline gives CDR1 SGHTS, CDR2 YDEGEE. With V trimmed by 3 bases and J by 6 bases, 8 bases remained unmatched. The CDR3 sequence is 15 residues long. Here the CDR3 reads CASSSTSGKRDTQYF. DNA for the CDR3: TGTGCCAGCAGCTCGACTAGCGGCAAGAGGGATACGCAGTATTTT. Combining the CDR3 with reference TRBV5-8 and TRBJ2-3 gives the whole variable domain EAGVTQSPTHLIKTRGQQATLRCSPISGHTSVYWYQQALGLGLQFLLWYDEGEERNRGNFPPRFSGRQFPNYSSELNVNALELEDSALYLCASSSTSGKRDTQYFGPGTRLTVL.

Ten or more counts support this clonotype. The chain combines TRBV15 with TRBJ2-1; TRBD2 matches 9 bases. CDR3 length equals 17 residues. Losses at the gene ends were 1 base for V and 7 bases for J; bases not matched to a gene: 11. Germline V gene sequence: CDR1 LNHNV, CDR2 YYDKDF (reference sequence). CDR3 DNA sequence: TGTGCCACCAGCAGAGGTCAAGGCGGGAGGGCCGGGAATGAGCAGTTCTTC. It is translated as CATSRGQGGRAGNEQFF.

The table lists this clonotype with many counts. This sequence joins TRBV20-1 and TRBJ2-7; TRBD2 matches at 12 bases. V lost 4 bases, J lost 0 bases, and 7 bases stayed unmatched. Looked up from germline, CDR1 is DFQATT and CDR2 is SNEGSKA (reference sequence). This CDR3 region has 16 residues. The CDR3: CSATGTSGSVSYEQYF. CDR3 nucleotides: TGCAGTGCTACGGGGACTAGCGGGTCCGTCTCCTACGAGCAGTACTTC.

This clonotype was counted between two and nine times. CDR3 coding DNA: TGTGCCAGCAGCCCCCGAGAGGGACAGGAGGTGATGAAAAACATTCAGTACTTC. It specifies CASSPREGQEVMKNIQYF. The chain has TRBV9 and TRBJ2-4; 8 bases align to TRBD1. J was trimmed by 4 bases and V by 4 bases; bases with no gene match: 16. The CDR3 runs to 18 residues. From germline, CDR1 is SGDLS and CDR2 YYNGEE. The entire variable domain, with the rest obtained from reference TRBV9 and TRBJ2-4, is as follows: DSGVTQTPKHLITATGQRVTLRCSPRSGDLSVYWYQQSLDQGLQFLIQYYNGEERAKGNILERFSAQQFPDLHSELNLSSLELGDSALYFCASSPREGQEVMKNIQYFGAGTRLSVL.

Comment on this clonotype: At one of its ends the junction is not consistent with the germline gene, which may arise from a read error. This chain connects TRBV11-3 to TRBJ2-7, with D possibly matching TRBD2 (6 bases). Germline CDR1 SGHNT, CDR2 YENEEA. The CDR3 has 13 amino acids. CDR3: CANSPGTAYEQYF. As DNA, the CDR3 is TGTGCCAACAGCCCTGGGACTGCCTACGAGCAGTACTTC. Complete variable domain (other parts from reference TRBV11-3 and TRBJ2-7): EAGVVQSPRYKIIEKKQPVAFWCNPISGHNTLYWYLQNLGQGPELLIRYENEEAVDDSQLPKDRFSAERLKGVDSTLKIQPAELGDSAVYLCANSPGTAYEQYFGPGTRLTVT.

CDR3 protein: CASSWDANQPQHF. The CDR3 DNA reads as TGTGCCAGCAGTTGGGACGCCAATCAGCCCCAGCATTTT. This sequence joins TRBV28 and TRBJ1-5, with D possibly TRBD1 on 5 matching bases. The ends were cut back, 4 bases at V and 3 bases at J, with 7 bases in the middle. Germline CDR1 reads MDHEN; CDR2 reads SYDVKM. The CDR3 runs to 13 residues.

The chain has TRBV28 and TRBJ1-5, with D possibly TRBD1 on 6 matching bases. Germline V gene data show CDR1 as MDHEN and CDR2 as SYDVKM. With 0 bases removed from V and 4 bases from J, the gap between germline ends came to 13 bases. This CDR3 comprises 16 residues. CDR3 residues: CASSLWPQGSNQPQHF. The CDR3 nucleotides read TGTGCCAGCAGTTTATGGCCACAGGGAAGTAATCAGCCCCAGCATTTT.

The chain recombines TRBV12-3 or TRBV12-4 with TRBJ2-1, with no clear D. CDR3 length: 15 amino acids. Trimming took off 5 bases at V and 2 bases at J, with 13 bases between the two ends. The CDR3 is CASSGAYATYNEQFF. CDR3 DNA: TGTGCCAGCAGTGGCGCCTATGCGACCTACAATGAGCAGTTCTTC.